This TCR beta chain was obtained from a study of response to subunit inactivated influenza vaccine (dated by TCRdb to between 2017 and 2018). Regarding the research as a whole: Deep quantitative T cell receptor repertoire profiling was used in the study to track responses to a trivalent subunit inactivated influenza vaccine.

The library relied on RT-PCR. The run used an Illumina HiSeq 2500. TCRdb redid the processing of the public reads, applying fastp at Q25 and MiXCR, and retained in-frame beta chains. Each CDR3 protein appears once, grouped with its most common genes and DNA. For this sample the table gives about half a million distinct CDR3 sequences, of which approximately 7.6% were detected only once. Of the sample, 13% falls within the top ten clones. The investigation overall reported the following: The authors suggested that each seasonal influenza vaccination may recruit only a limited number of new T cells.

This clonotype was recorded a few times. The target of this receptor is not known. The sample holds no much larger clone one base away, and base qualities are not on file. Its CDR3 holds 21 amino acids, cysteine through phenylalanine. Of all the DNA, just the CDR3 is kept, 63 bases in frame from base 1. The V and J ends are trimmed by 0 bases and 1 base, leaving 26 bases between them. Via the germline V gene, CDR1 is MGHRA and CDR2 YSYEKL. The chain joins TRBV4-1 to TRBJ2-3; the D gene remains uncertain. The sequence was collected from a man between 50 and 70 years old who received an inactivated influenza vaccine. Donor details come from another sample of the same person, matched by shared clones. Sample: PBMCs from blood, taken roughly 24 months after vaccination. The bases read TGCGCCAGCAGCCAAGAATTCCCTTCTAGATTTAGTTTCGACGGCACAGATACGCAGTATTTT. This encodes CASSQEFPSRFSFDGTDTQYF.